The entry below gives a single TCR beta chain sequence along with its context. The antigen it binds to is not known. No per-base quality is available; no much larger clone lies one base away. The sample comes from a study of blood T cell repertoires in COVID-19 (dated by TCRdb to the early 2020s). For the wider study: Collaborator samples came from the United States, Italy and Spain and covered acute and convalescent phases of COVID-19. The prospective study material was composed of cDNA or gDNA derived from T cells, B-cell-depleted T cells, or PBMCs. Subjects who had been exposed to COVID-19, were actively infected with it, or had recovered from it provided the deeply sampled blood TCRbeta repertoires that made up the dataset. The repertoires were released in a freely available public database intended as a resource for research on the immune response to SARS-CoV-2. The samples were drawn from two sources: the first 160 participants of the ongoing ImmuneRACE study, and 1,000 to 1,500 subjects contributed by 6 global collaborators. Nearly every sample came with metadata listing a de-identified subject ID, COVID-19 status, age in years and sex. HLA class I and class II types, where available, came from metadata supplied by the sample provider rather than from assay-based typing.

The immunoSEQ Assay, a bias-controlled multiplex PCR, was used to amplify TCRbeta CDR3 regions from genomic DNA. Under the source paper's analysis protocol: The number of nucleated cells in each sample was estimated from the amplification of reference gene primers within the assay. To quantify the absolute abundance of each unique TCRbeta CDR3 rearrangement, sequence reads were collapsed and filtered. For each sample, productive Simpson clonality was calculated as the square root of Simpson's diversity index across productive rearrangements. TCRdb took over this immuneACCESS table, retaining in-frame rearrangements with V and J assigned. Such tables are incomplete; in checked studies, under half of the missing clones stem from an unresolved V gene, and the remainder is unexplained. That table is the source of V, J and clone size, and D and trimming were worked out from the DNA. In this sample the table shows 270,000 or so clones, 80% to 85% of which occur a single time. The ten largest clones add up to 2.5% to 3% of the sample.

General findings and caveats noted by the study authors: Clinical and demographic metadata were provided uncurated, with the amount varying by source and participant.

Collaborating institutions collected whole blood in K2EDTA tubes following their own protocols. For TCRbeta analysis, collaborator samples were shipped as frozen whole blood, as isolated PBMCs, or as DNA extracted from either sample type. This clonotype was sampled from a woman in her sixties with active or convalescent COVID-19. Sequences were obtained from peripheral blood.

The CDR3 region has the sequence CASSHATFYEQYF. DNA sequence: TGTGCCAGCAGCCACGCCACTTTTTACGAGCAGTACTTC. The chain is encoded by TRBV7-9 joined to TRBJ2-7, with no confident D gene call. The cysteine opens and the phenylalanine closes a CDR3 of 13 amino acids. Just CDR3 DNA is preserved here, 39 bases in frame from base 1. V loses 5 bases, J loses 4 bases, and the germline ends lie 12 bases apart. CDR1 is given as SEHNR and CDR2 as FQNEAQ, both from the germline V gene (reference sequence).